One sample yielded the 27 T cell receptor beta chains listed below, sequenced in a study of T-cell reconstitution after alpha-beta-depleted transplantation in children. Unique molecular identifiers were used to barcode this TCRbeta library. TCRdb independently ran MiXCR on the PCR reads; one entry per CDR3 protein. This table holds about 580,000 distinct CDR3 sequences, 20% to 25% found once. The specimen was PBMCs, mostly from graft donor cells, collected 360 days after TCRalphabeta/CD19-depleted stem cell transplant. These receptors were taken from a boy under two years old who had a stem cell transplant for acute myeloid leukemia, so the T cells may come from the graft donor.

Ten or more counts support this clonotype. This chain links TRBV10-3 with TRBJ2-2; 9 bases are shared with TRBD1. With 4 bases clipped from V and 3 bases from J, the junction kept 6 bases outside the gene matches. The CDR3 covers 16 residues. Germline CDR1 ENHRY, CDR2 SYGVKD. Here the CDR3 DNA reads TGTGCCATCAGTGGCTCACAGGGGGCGCACACCGGGGAGCTGTTTTTT. This gives the protein CAISGSQGAHTGELFF.

This clonotype was counted between two and nine times. The chain links TRBV20-1 to TRBJ2-7; 9 positions match TRBD2. This CDR3 region has 17 residues. The germline gives CDR1 DFQATT, CDR2 SNEGSKA (reference sequence). V dropped 3 bases and J dropped 3; count of bases not matched to a gene: 15. CDR3 sequence: CSASIPGSGGLFYEQYF. The CDR3 DNA follows: TGCAGTGCTAGTATACCTGGAAGCGGGGGGCTTTTCTACGAGCAGTACTTC.

Ten or more counts support this clonotype. The CDR3 protein is CASSILGQGPNEQFF. DNA of the CDR3: TGTGCCAGTAGTATTTTGGGACAGGGGCCTAATGAGCAGTTCTTC. J is TRBJ2-1 and V is TRBV19, with 10 positions matching TRBD1. J gave up 7 bases and V 3 bases, and 6 bases lay outside the gene matches. The CDR3 has 15 amino acids. Germline CDR1 LNHDA, CDR2 SQIVND (reference sequence).

This clonotype has a handful of counts. V gene TRBV12-3 or TRBV12-4 combines with J gene TRBJ1-3; 8 positions match TRBD1. Unmatched junction bases numbered 7, after V lost 7 bases and J lost 5 bases. There are 14 residues in the CDR3. The CDR3 DNA sequence: TGTGCCAGCATTGGACAGGGAGAAAGAAACACCATATATTTT. Translation gives CASIGQGERNTIYF.

This clonotype was seen many times. V gene TRBV20-1 combines with J gene TRBJ2-1; 8 bases fit TRBD2. CDR1 DFQATT and CDR2 SNEGSKA come from the germline V gene (reference sequence). V lost 5 bases, J lost 3 bases, and 9 bases stayed unmatched. CDR3 length: 15 residues. This CDR3 is CSAQTGTSNYNEQFF. CDR3 sequence (DNA): TGCAGTGCTCAGACCGGGACTAGTAACTACAATGAGCAGTTCTTC.

The chain uses TRBV7-2 and TRBJ2-5; tentative D call: TRBD2 (6 bases). Germline values: CDR1 SGHTA, CDR2 FQGNSA. Trimming left V 2 bases short and J 5 bases short, with 24 bases between. This CDR3 contains 18 residues. For the CDR3, the DNA is TGTGCCAGCAGCTTACCGCCGACTTCCGGTAGCGGTAGGGAGACCCAGTACTTC. This gives the protein CASSLPPTSGSGRETQYF.

In its sample, this clonotype was seen a few times. The V gene is TRBV29-1, the J gene TRBJ2-3, with D possibly TRBD1 on 6 matching bases. Germline CDR1 and CDR2: SQVTM and ANQGSEA. The CDR3 spans 16 residues. The germline V and J ends were trimmed by 2 bases and 4 bases, with 19 bases remaining between them. The CDR3 coding sequence is TGCAGCGTTGAATTTTATACGGGACAAGTCGCAGATACGCAGTATTTT. This encodes CSVEFYTGQVADTQYF.

The V and J genes are TRBV7-8 and TRBJ2-7; D is perhaps TRBD1 or TRBD2 (5 bases each). This CDR3 has 17 amino acids. CDR1 and CDR2 from the germline V gene are SGHVS and FQNEAQ. Trimming took off 5 bases at V and 3 bases at J, with 23 bases between the two ends. The CDR3 reads CASSPDPWDLRVYEQYF. CDR3 in DNA: TGTGCCAGCAGCCCAGACCCCTGGGACCTTAGGGTCTACGAGCAGTACTTC. The full variable domain, with the rest looked up from reference TRBV7-8 and TRBJ2-7, is GAGVSQSPRYKVAKRGQDVALRCDPISGHVSLFWYQQALGQGPEFLTYFQNEAQLDKSGLPSDRFFAERPEGSVSTLKIQRTQQEDSAVYLCASSPDPWDLRVYEQYFGPGTRLTVT.

The chain is built from TRBV27 and TRBJ2-1, with 7 bases lining up with TRBD2. The V and J ends lost 4 bases and 4 bases, in that order; junction bases with no gene match: 7. Germline V gives CDR1 MNHEY, CDR2 SMNVEV (reference sequence). The CDR3 loop spans 15 amino acids. The DNA for the CDR3 is TGTGCCAGCAGTTCTCCCCTAGCGGAGTACAATGAGCAGTTCTTC. Residues: CASSSPLAEYNEQFF.

This chain uses TRBV25-1 with TRBJ2-1; TRBD1 aligns across 10 bases. J gave up 6 bases and V 1 base, and 3 bases lay outside the gene matches. Germline loops: CDR1 MGHDK, CDR2 SYGVNS. The CDR3 extends over 15 amino acids. The CDR3 coding sequence is TGTGCCAGCAGTGAATTGAGGACAGGGGGCAATGAGCAGTTCTTC. Its translation is CASSELRTGGNEQFF.

The genes are TRBV6-5 and TRBJ1-1; D is perhaps TRBD1 (5 bases). The CDR3 contains 14 residues. The germline V gene has CDR1 MNHEY and CDR2 SVGAGI. The ends were cut back, 4 bases at V and 7 bases at J, with 16 bases in the middle. CDR3 DNA sequence: TGTGCCAGCAGTTGGGGTCGGGACCCGATTGAAGCTTTCTTT. This encodes CASSWGRDPIEAFF.

The chain combines TRBV12-3 or TRBV12-4 with TRBJ2-1; TRBD1 matches at 7 bases. The CDR3 runs to 12 residues. The V segment lost 0 bases and the J segment 14 bases; nucleotides outside the gene matches: 4. CDR3 sequence (DNA): TGTGCCAGCAGTTTAGCAGGGGGCGGTAAGTTCTTC. Residues: CASSLAGGGKFF.

The V call is TRBV2, the J call TRBJ1-2, with D possibly TRBD1 on 6 matching bases. With 10 bases removed from V and 2 bases from J, the gap between germline ends came to 20 bases. The CDR3 has 15 amino acids. Germline CDR1 is SNHLY and CDR2 is FYNNEI. Here the CDR3 DNA reads TGTGCCACCACGTACAGGGTGGCCCGGAACTATGGCTACACCTTC. Translating it yields CATTYRVARNYGYTF.

The gene calls are TRBV5-5 and TRBJ2-3, with 7 bases that match TRBD1. CDR3 length: 15 residues. V lost 2 bases to trimming and J lost 1 base; unmatched junction nucleotides: 4. From germline, CDR1 is SGHKS and CDR2 YYEKEE (reference sequence). CDR3 residues: CASSFLQGGTDTQYF. DNA of the CDR3: TGTGCCAGCAGCTTTCTCCAGGGGGGCACAGATACGCAGTATTTT.

This clonotype was counted at least ten times. The chain links TRBV20-1 to TRBJ2-1; 7 bases fit TRBD1. CDR3 length: 14 residues. V gave up 8 bases and J gave up 3 bases; unmatched junction bases: 10. Germline CDR1 reads DFQATT; CDR2 reads SNEGSKA (reference sequence). CDR3 in amino acids: CSPNRGLIYNEQFF. CDR3 sequence (DNA): TGCAGTCCCAACAGGGGCCTTATCTACAATGAGCAGTTCTTC.

The chain has TRBV20-1 and TRBJ1-2; TRBD1 aligns across 9 bases. Germline V CDR1 and CDR2: DFQATT, SNEGSKA (reference sequence). V dropped 5 bases and J dropped 6; count of bases not matched to a gene: 7. The CDR3 is 13 amino acids. CDR3 loop: CSAGDRAGDGYTF. In nucleotides, the CDR3 is TGCAGTGCTGGGGACAGGGCAGGGGATGGCTACACCTTC.

This clonotype was detected many times. The chain joins TRBV20-1 to TRBJ2-7; TRBD1 matches at 8 bases. The germline V gene encodes CDR1 DFQATT and CDR2 SNEGSKA (reference sequence). Germline trimming cut 4 bases from V and 2 bases from J; bases unmatched to any gene: 7. The CDR3 length is 14 residues. Here the CDR3 reads CSATLTGEAYEQYV. The CDR3 DNA is TGCAGTGCTACCCTGACAGGGGAGGCCTACGAGCAGTACGTC.

This clonotype occurred a few times. This chain connects TRBV6-2 or TRBV6-3 to TRBJ2-7, with TRBD1 matching 11 bases. After removal of 0 bases from V and 1 base from J, the junction contained 2 bases not matched to a gene. The CDR3 totals 16 residues. CDR1 and CDR2 from the germline V gene are MNHEY and SVGEGT. In DNA, the CDR3 is TGTGCCAGCAGTTACTCGGACAGGGGGCCTTCCTACGAGCAGTACTTC. Amino acid sequence: CASSYSDRGPSYEQYF.

This clonotype was detected only once. A much larger clone differs by one base, so this may be a read error. The rearrangement links TRBV6-6 to TRBJ1-5; 7 nucleotides agree with TRBD1. There are 13 residues in the CDR3. Germline V lookup: CDR1 MNHNY, CDR2 SVGAGI (reference sequence). Here the CDR3 DNA reads TGTTCCAGCAGTATACAGGGGAATCAGCCCCAGCATTTT. Its protein product is CSSSIQGNQPQHF.

This clonotype was seen a few times. The rearrangement links TRBV5-5 to TRBJ2-7; D gene unclear. This CDR3 is built from 14 residues. Looked up from germline, CDR1 is SGHKS and CDR2 is YYEKEE (reference sequence). V was cut by 1 base and J by 0 bases, with 8 bases left in between. CDR3 residues: CASSLPRRSYEQYF. The CDR3 region has the DNA TGTGCCAGCAGCTTGCCGCGCCGCTCCTACGAGCAGTACTTC.

This clonotype was counted ten times or more. V usage is TRBV28 and J usage is TRBJ2-7; D may be TRBD2 (6 bases). V was clipped by 3 bases and J by 4 bases, with 10 bases between them. CDR3 length: 13 amino acids. CDR1 MDHEN and CDR2 SYDVKM come from the germline V gene. DNA of the CDR3: TGTGCCAGCAGTTTGATCGGGGGTTACGAGCAGTACGTC. This encodes CASSLIGGYEQYV.

The chain uses TRBV5-6 and TRBJ1-2; 9 bases map to TRBD1. The germline gives CDR1 SGHDT, CDR2 YYEEEE. V was pared by 5 bases and J by 7 bases, with 6 bases of the junction left unmatched. The CDR3 covers 13 residues. The CDR3 region has the DNA TGTGCCAGCAGTATCCGGGACAGGGCTGGCTACACCTTC. Its protein product is CASSIRDRAGYTF.

The V call is TRBV5-5, the J call TRBJ1-2, with a weak D call TRBD1 (5 bases). The CDR3 length is 15 residues. The germline gives CDR1 SGHKS, CDR2 YYEKEE (reference sequence). The ends were cut back, 2 bases at V and 4 bases at J, with 15 bases in the middle. Here the CDR3 DNA reads TGTGCCAGCAGCTTAGATCTCGGGGGACCCTATGGCTACACCTTC. Amino acids: CASSLDLGGPYGYTF.

CDR3 sequence (DNA): TGTGCCAGCAGCTTGGCCGGCAGTTTCTCCTACGAGCAGTACGTC. Its translation is CASSLAGSFSYEQYV. V is TRBV5-6 and J is TRBJ2-7; D remains unclear. The ends were cut back, 0 bases at V and 0 bases at J, with 10 bases in the middle. The CDR3 runs to 15 residues. CDR1 is SGHDT, CDR2 YYEEEE, per germline.

This chain joins TRBV20-1 and TRBJ2-5; 7 nucleotides match TRBD1. With 4 bases clipped from V and 3 bases from J, the junction kept 8 bases outside the gene matches. Germline V lookup: CDR1 DFQATT, CDR2 SNEGSKA (reference sequence). CDR3 length: 14 amino acids. This CDR3 reads CSAKKFQGEETQYF. DNA for the CDR3: TGCAGTGCTAAGAAGTTTCAGGGGGAAGAGACCCAGTACTTC.

This clonotype was counted at least ten times. The rearrangement links TRBV5-1 to TRBJ1-1; no clear D gene. The CDR3 has 15 amino acids. Germline V gene data show CDR1 as SGHRS and CDR2 as YFSETQ. V was shortened by 1 base and J by 0 bases, with 10 bases between the two germline ends. The chain's CDR3 is CASSLLGFMNTEAFF. The CDR3 region has the DNA TGCGCCAGCAGCTTGTTGGGGTTCATGAACACTGAAGCTTTCTTT.

This clonotype was counted between two and nine times. This chain uses TRBV7-2 with TRBJ2-7; unclear D gene. V lost 2 bases and J 5 bases, leaving 19 bases between the germline ends. This CDR3 region has 16 residues. Per germline, CDR1 SGHTA and CDR2 FQGNSA. The CDR3 region has the DNA TGTGCCAGCAGCTTAACCAGCAGTCTGGGAACTAACGAGCAGTACTTC. Translated, it gives CASSLTSSLGTNEQYF. The full variable domain, its missing parts supplied by reference TRBV7-2 and TRBJ2-7, is GAGVSQSPSNKVTEKGKDVELRCDPISGHTALYWYRQSLGQGLEFLIYFQGNSAPDKSGLPSDRFSAERTGGSVSTLTIQRTQQEDSAVYLCASSLTSSLGTNEQYFGPGTRLTVT.